This entry is about one TCR beta chain. The antigen is unknown. Profiled with immunoSEQ multiplex PCR; TCRdb holds only in-frame clones, not every one. The repertoire holds approximately 140,000 clones, with approximately 93% as singletons. These data belong to a study of T cell responses to AZD1222 COVID-19 vaccine. General observations from the study: Females outnumbered males among donors, who were mostly white British; clonal diversity was possibly underestimated. Researchers took repertoire samples only after the peak T cell response had come.

Germline loops: CDR1 SGHDT, CDR2 YYEEEE. CDR3 length: 15 amino acids. V gave up 0 bases and J gave up 4 bases; unmatched junction bases: 4. The chain combines TRBV5-6 with TRBJ1-3; 7 nucleotides agree with TRBD1. The sample was peripheral blood, taken on day 0 of MenACWY control vaccination. The sequence came from an adult in good health. The CDR3 sequence: CASSLAGGGGNTIYF. The CDR3 nucleotides are TGTGCCAGCAGCTTGGCCGGAGGGGGCGGAAACACCATATATTTT.